The rows below give T cell receptor beta chains drawn from one sample of a study of cytomegalovirus exposure and HLA in healthy donors. Some clones are missing from TCRdb's copy, which holds only in-frame ones; the method was immunoSEQ multiplex PCR. Of around 56,000 clones listed, roughly 93% are singletons. Sequenced sample: PBMCs. All receptors come from a woman between 18 and 30 years old in good health and CMV-seropositive. The CDR3 runs from the conserved cysteine through the conserved F or W. Fields, in order: D gene, J gene, V gene, clone size, CDR3 protein, CDR3 DNA. A D gene is named only where the DNA matches it firmly. Expanded clones get a size class; other rows say once, few or many, or leave the size out.

d_call: TRBD1; j_call: TRBJ1-4; v_call: TRBV10-3; clone_size: .; cdr3_aa: CAISGTGNEKLFF; cdr3_nt: TGTGCCATCAGTGGGACAGGGAATGAAAAACTGTTTTTT
d_call: .; j_call: TRBJ2-3; v_call: TRBV7-6; clone_size: .; cdr3_aa: CASSPDLRRDTQYF; cdr3_nt: TGTGCCAGCAGCCCCGATCTGCGGAGGGATACGCAGTATTTT
d_call: TRBD1; j_call: TRBJ2-7; v_call: TRBV19; clone_size: .; cdr3_aa: CASSILPDRFDEQYF; cdr3_nt: TGTGCCAGTAGTATACTCCCGGACAGGTTTGACGAGCAGTACTTC
d_call: .; j_call: TRBJ2-5; v_call: TRBV5-1; clone_size: .; cdr3_aa: CASSLGLATETQYF; cdr3_nt: TGCGCCAGCAGCTTGGGGCTAGCGACAGAGACCCAGTACTTC
d_call: .; j_call: TRBJ2-7; v_call: TRBV14; clone_size: once; cdr3_aa: CASSQVGGHEQYF; cdr3_nt: TGTGCCAGCAGCCAAGTGGGGGGGCACGAGCAGTACTTC
d_call: .; j_call: TRBJ2-3; v_call: TRBV11-2; clone_size: .; cdr3_aa: CASSSPLGAQTDTQYF; cdr3_nt: TGTGCCAGCAGCTCACCTTTGGGGGCGCAAACAGATACGCAGTATTTT
d_call: .; j_call: TRBJ1-6; v_call: TRBV9; clone_size: .; cdr3_aa: CASRPGASSYNSPLHF; cdr3_nt: TGTGCCAGCAGGCCAGGGGCGAGCTCCTATAATTCACCCCTCCACTTT
d_call: .; j_call: TRBJ2-3; v_call: TRBV5-1; clone_size: .; cdr3_aa: CASSYRPGGTDTQYF; cdr3_nt: TGCGCCAGCAGCTACCGACCGGGTGGCACAGATACGCAGTATTTT
d_call: .; j_call: TRBJ1-5; v_call: TRBV23-1; clone_size: .; cdr3_aa: CASSQSGGYYSNQPQHF; cdr3_nt: TGCGCCAGCAGTCAATCGGGGGGGTATTATAGCAATCAGCCCCAGCATTTT
d_call: TRBD2; j_call: TRBJ2-3; v_call: TRBV7-2; clone_size: .; cdr3_aa: CASSLASGGAGSTQYF; cdr3_nt: TGTGCCAGCAGCTTAGCTAGCGGGGGGGCTGGGAGTACGCAGTATTTT
d_call: .; j_call: TRBJ2-7; v_call: TRBV27; clone_size: .; cdr3_aa: CASKSVAGGAPYEQYF; cdr3_nt: TGTGCCAGCAAAAGTGTGGCGGGCGGGGCTCCCTACGAGCAGTACTTC
d_call: .; j_call: TRBJ2-3; v_call: TRBV10-3; clone_size: .; cdr3_aa: CAISEGSSGLTTDTQYF; cdr3_nt: TGTGCCATCAGTGAGGGGAGTAGCGGCCTCACCACAGATACGCAGTATTTT
d_call: TRBD2; j_call: TRBJ2-3; v_call: TRBV2; clone_size: .; cdr3_aa: CASSWTSGGAGTNTQYF; cdr3_nt: TGTGCCAGCAGTTGGACTAGCGGGGGCGCCGGGACGAATACGCAGTATTTT